This T cell receptor beta chain was obtained from a study of OX40 agonist ivuxolimab in advanced cancers. Study-wide results and limits: There were also nonresponders showing low normalized T-cell clonal expansion.

Regarding this clone: Its antigen is not identified.

Some clones are missing from TCRdb's copy, which holds only in-frame ones; the method was immunoSEQ multiplex PCR. The sample shows tens of thousands of clones, approximately 88% of them seen only once. This CDR3 is 15 amino acids long. The germline V gene encodes CDR1 SGHDT and CDR2 YYEEEE. The V end was cut by 2 bases, the J end by 1 base, with 12 bases between. This chain uses TRBV5-6 with TRBJ1-1; the D is unclear. This material consisted of CD4+ or CD8+ T cells sorted from blood, taken in a trial of the OX40 agonist ivuxolimab. The sequence was obtained from an adult with an advanced solid tumor such as melanoma, head and neck, liver or kidney cancer. The CDR3 here is CASSLQGRPNTEAFF. The CDR3 region has the DNA TGTGCCAGCAGCTTACAAGGTCGCCCGAACACTGAAGCTTTCTTT.